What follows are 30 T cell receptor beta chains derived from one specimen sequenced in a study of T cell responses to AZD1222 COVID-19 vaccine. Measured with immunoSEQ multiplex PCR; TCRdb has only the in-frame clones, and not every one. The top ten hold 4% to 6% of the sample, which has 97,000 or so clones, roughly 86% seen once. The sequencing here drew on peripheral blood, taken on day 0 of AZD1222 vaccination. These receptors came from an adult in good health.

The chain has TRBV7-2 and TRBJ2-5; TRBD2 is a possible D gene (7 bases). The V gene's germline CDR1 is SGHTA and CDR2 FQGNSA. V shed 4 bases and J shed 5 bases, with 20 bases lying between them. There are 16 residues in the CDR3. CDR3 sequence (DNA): TGTGCCAGCAGCTCCGTCCCGGGGGGCGCGATGGAGACCCAGTACTTC. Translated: CASSSVPGGAMETQYF.

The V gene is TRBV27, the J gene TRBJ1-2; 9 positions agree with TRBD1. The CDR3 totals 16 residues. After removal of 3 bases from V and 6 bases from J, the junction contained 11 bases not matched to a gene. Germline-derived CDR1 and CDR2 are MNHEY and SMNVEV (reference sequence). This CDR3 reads CASSFGGQGITNGYTF. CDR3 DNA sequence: TGTGCCAGCAGTTTCGGGGGACAGGGCATAACTAATGGCTACACCTTC.

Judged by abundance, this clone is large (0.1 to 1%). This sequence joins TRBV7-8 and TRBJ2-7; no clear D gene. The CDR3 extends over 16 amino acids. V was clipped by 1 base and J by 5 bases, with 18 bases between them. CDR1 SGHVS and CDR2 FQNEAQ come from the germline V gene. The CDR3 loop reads CASSLDLGTRANEQYF. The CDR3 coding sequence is TGTGCCAGCAGCTTAGATCTTGGCACACGAGCCAACGAGCAGTACTTC.

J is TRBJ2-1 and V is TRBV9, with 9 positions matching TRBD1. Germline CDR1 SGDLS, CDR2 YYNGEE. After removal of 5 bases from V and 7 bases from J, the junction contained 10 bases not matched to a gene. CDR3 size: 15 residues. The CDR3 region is CASSQTGGETNEQFF. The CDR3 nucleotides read TGTGCCAGCAGTCAAACAGGGGGCGAGACGAATGAGCAGTTCTTC.

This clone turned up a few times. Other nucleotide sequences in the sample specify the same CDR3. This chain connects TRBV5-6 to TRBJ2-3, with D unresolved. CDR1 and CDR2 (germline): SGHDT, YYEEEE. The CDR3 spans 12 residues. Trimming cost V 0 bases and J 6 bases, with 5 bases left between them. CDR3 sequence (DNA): TGTGCCAGCAGCTTGGGGTTGGATACGCAGTATTTT. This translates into CASSLGLDTQYF.

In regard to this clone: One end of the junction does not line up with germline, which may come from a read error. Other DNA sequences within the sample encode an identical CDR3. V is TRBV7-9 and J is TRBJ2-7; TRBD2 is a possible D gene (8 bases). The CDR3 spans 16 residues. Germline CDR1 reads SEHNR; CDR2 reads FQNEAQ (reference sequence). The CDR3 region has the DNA TGCGCCAGCAGCTTCGGGGGGGCAGGGGGGGCCGACGAGCAGTACTTC. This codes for CASSFGGAGGADEQYF.

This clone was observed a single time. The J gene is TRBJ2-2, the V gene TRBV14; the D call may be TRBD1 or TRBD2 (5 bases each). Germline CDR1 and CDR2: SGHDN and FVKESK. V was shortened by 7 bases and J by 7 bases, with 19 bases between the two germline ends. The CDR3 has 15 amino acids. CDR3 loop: CASNLGPPRGGELFF. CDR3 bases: TGTGCCAGCAACCTGGGACCCCCACGGGGCGGGGAGCTGTTTTTT.

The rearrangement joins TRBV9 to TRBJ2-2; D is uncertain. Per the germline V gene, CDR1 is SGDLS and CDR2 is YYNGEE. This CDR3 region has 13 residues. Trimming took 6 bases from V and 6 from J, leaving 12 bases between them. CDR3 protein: CASTRRVPGELFF. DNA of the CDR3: TGTGCCAGCACCCGCCGAGTTCCCGGGGAGCTGTTTTTT.

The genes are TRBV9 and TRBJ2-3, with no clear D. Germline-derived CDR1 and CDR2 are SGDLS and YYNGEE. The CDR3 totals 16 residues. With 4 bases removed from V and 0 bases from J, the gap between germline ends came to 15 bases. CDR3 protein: CASSSAGGGSTDTQYF. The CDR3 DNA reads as TGTGCCAGCAGCTCCGCCGGTGGCGGCAGCACAGATACGCAGTATTTT.

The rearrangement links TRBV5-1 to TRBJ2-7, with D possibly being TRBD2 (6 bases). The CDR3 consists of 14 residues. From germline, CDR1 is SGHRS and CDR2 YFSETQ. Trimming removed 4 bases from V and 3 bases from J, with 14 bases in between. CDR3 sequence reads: CASSVDLGGYEQYF. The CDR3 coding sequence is TGCGCCAGCAGCGTGGACCTGGGGGGCTACGAGCAGTACTTC.

Here the CDR3 DNA reads TGCAGCGTTTATAGGGGGGGACAAGGTAGAGATACGCAGTATTTT. Translating it yields CSVYRGGQGRDTQYF. This chain joins TRBV29-1 and TRBJ2-3, with D tentatively TRBD2 (7 bases). Germline CDR1 SQVTM, CDR2 ANQGSEA. The CDR3 loop spans 15 amino acids. The V end was cut by 5 bases, the J end by 5 bases, with 20 bases between.

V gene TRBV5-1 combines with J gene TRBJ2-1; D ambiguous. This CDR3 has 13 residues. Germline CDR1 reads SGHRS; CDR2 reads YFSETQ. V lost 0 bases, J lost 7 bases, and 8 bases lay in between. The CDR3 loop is CASSLVGTNEQFF. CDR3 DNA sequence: TGCGCCAGCAGCTTGGTCGGTACGAATGAGCAGTTCTTC.

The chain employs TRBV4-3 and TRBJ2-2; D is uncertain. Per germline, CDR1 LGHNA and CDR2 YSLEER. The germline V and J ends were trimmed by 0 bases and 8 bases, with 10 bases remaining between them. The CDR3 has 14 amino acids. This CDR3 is CASSQDTARGELFF. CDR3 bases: TGCGCCAGCAGCCAAGATACCGCGAGGGGGGAGCTGTTTTTT.

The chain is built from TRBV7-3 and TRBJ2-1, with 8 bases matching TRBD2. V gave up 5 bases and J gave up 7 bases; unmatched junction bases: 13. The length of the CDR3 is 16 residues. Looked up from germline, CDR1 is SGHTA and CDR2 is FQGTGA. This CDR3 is CASSPHGAGGVNEQFF. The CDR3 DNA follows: TGTGCCAGCAGCCCCCACGGGGCGGGGGGTGTTAATGAGCAGTTCTTC.

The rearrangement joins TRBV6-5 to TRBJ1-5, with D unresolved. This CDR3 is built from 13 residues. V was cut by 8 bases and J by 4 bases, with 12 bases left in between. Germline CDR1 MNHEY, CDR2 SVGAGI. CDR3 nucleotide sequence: TGTGCCAGCGCCAGTTCCATTAATCAGCCCCAGCATTTT. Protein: CASASSINQPQHF.

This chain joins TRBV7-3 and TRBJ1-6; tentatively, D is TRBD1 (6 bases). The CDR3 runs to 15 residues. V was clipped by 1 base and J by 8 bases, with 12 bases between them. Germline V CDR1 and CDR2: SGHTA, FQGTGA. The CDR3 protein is CASSLRGARDSPLHF. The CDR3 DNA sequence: TGTGCCAGCAGCTTAAGGGGGGCAAGGGATTCACCCCTCCACTTT.

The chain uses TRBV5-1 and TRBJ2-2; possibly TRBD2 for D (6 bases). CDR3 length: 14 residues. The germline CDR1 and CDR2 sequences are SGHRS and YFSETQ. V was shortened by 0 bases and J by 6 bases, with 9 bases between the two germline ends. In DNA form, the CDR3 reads TGCGCCAGCAGCTTGGCGCGGGAAGCCGGGGAGCTGTTTTTT. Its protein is CASSLAREAGELFF.

The CDR3 region is CASSLGRNSPLHF. The CDR3 DNA sequence: TGTGCCAGCAGCTTAGGCCGCAATTCACCCCTCCACTTT. This rearrangement joins TRBV13 to TRBJ1-6; no reliable D call. Germline V gene sequence: CDR1 PRHDT, CDR2 FYEKMQ (reference sequence). Deletions cut 0 bases from V and 7 bases from J, with 4 bases between. The CDR3 length is 13 residues. The whole variable domain, remainder taken from reference TRBV13 and TRBJ1-6, is AAGVIQSPRHLIKEKRETATLKCYPIPRHDTVYWYQQGPGQDPQFLISFYEKMQSDKGSIPDRFSAQQFSDYHSELNMSSLELGDSALYFCASSLGRNSPLHFGNGTRLTVT.

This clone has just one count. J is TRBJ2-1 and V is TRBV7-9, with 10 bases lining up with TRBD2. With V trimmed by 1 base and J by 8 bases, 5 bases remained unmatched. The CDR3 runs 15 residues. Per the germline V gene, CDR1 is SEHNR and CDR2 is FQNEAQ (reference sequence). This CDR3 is CASSLGASGSDEQFF. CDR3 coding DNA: TGTGCCAGCAGCTTAGGGGCTAGCGGGAGTGATGAGCAGTTCTTC.

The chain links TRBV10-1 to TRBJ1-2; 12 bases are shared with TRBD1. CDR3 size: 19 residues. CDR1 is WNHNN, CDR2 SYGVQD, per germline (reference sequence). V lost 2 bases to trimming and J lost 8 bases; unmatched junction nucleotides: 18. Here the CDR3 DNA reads TGCGCCAGCAGTGAGGTCGACCGGGACAGGGGGCCCCTCACTGGGGGCTACACCTTC. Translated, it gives CASSEVDRDRGPLTGGYTF.

CDR3 DNA sequence: TGCGCCAGCAGTCACCGCGGGACAGGGGGTCAGCCCCAGCATTTT. Encoded protein: CASSHRGTGGQPQHF. The chain couples TRBV23-1 to TRBJ1-5; 11 bases are shared with TRBD1. TRBV23-1 is identified as an open reading frame with a role that is uncertain. This CDR3 spans 15 amino acids. Unmatched junction bases numbered 4, after V lost 3 bases and J lost 6 bases.

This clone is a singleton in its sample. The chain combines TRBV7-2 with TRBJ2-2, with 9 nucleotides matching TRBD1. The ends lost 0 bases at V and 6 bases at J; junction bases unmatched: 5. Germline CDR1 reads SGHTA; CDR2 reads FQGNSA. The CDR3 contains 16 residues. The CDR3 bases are TGTGCCAGCAGCTTAGCGCGACAGGGGGGCGCCGGGGAGCTGTTTTTT. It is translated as CASSLARQGGAGELFF.

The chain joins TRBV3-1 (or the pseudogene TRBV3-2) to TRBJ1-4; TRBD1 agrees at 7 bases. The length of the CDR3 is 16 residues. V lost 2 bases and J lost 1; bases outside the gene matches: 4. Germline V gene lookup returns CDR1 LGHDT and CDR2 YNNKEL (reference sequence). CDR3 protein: CASSQPGQRTNEKLFF. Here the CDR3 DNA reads TGTGCCAGCAGCCAACCGGGACAGCGAACTAATGAAAAACTGTTTTTT.

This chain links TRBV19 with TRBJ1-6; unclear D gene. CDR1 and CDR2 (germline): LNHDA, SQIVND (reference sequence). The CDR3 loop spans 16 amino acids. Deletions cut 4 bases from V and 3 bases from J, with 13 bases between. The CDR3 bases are TGTGCCAGTAGTACCCGCGGAGGGTTCTATAATTCACCCCTCCACTTT. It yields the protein CASSTRGGFYNSPLHF.

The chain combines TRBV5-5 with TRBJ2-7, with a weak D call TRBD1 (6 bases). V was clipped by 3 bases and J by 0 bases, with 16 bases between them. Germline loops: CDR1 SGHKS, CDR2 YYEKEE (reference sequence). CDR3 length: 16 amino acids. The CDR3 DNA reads TGTGCCAGCAGCTATACAAGAGGGGACAACTCCTACGAGCAGTACTTC. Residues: CASSYTRGDNSYEQYF.

The CDR3 loop reads CASSSTGARGANVLTF. Written as DNA, the CDR3 is TGTGCCAGCAGCTCGACAGGGGCAAGGGGGGCCAACGTCCTGACTTTC. The chain carries TRBV7-2 and TRBJ2-6; 8 positions agree with TRBD1. Trimming cost V 4 bases and J 4 bases; bases outside gene matches: 6. Germline V gene sequence: CDR1 SGHTA, CDR2 FQGNSA. The CDR3 contains 16 residues.

CDR3 bases: TGTGCCAGCAGTGAGGTAGCGGGAAGGCTTTACGAGCAGTACTTC. It codes for CASSEVAGRLYEQYF. The chain carries TRBV2 and TRBJ2-7; 8 bases fit TRBD2. The CDR3 sequence is 15 residues long. Germline trimming cut 3 bases from V and 4 bases from J; bases unmatched to any gene: 8. Germline V gene lookup returns CDR1 SNHLY and CDR2 FYNNEI.

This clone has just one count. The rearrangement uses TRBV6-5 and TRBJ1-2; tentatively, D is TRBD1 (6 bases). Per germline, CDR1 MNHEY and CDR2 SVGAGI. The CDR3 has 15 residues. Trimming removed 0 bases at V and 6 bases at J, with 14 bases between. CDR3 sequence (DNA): TGTGCCAGCAGTTACTCATCGAGCGGGGGCCATGGCTACACCTTC. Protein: CASSYSSSGGHGYTF.

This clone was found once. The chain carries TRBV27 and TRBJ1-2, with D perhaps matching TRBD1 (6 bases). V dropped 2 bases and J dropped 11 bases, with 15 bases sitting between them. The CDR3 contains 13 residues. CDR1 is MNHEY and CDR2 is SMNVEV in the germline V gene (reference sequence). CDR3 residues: CASSLKWTDPYTF. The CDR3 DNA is TGTGCCAGCAGTTTAAAATGGACAGATCCGTACACCTTC.

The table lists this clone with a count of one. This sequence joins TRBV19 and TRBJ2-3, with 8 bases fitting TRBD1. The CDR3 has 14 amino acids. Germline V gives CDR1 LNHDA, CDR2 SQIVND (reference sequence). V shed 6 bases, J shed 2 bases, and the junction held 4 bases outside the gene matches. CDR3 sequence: CASSGRGLTDTQYF. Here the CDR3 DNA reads TGTGCCAGTAGCGGCAGGGGGCTCACAGATACGCAGTATTTT.